The T cell receptor beta chain under discussion was sequenced for a study of shared clonotypes between healthy human individuals. The data were produced by immunoSEQ multiplex PCR, yet TCRdb's version contains in-frame clones alone and is incomplete. The sample includes 1,400,000 or so clones, 98% to 99% seen only once; the top ten take about 0.34%. Germline CDR1 SGHNT, CDR2 YYREEE (reference sequence). There are 13 residues in the CDR3. Deletions cut 5 bases from V and 5 bases from J, with 14 bases between. Findings and limits, study-wide: Only blood was sampled, and tissue TCR repertoires likely differ from blood ones.

As concerns this clone: Its antigen is not known.

The V call is TRBV5-4, the J call TRBJ2-7; a weak D match, TRBD1 (5 bases). This receptor was taken from a young man in good health. Sequenced sample: naive CD4+ T cells sorted from blood. Subset described: CD45RA+ positively selected. The CDR3 DNA reads TGTGCCAGCAGGGGTGGCAGGGTCGACGAGCAGTACTTC. This sequence encodes CASRGGRVDEQYF.